This T cell receptor (beta chain) was captured by sequencing in a study of T cells after yellow fever vaccination. The CDR3 has 13 amino acids. Trimming cost V 6 bases and J 8 bases; bases outside gene matches: 7. Overall study findings and caveats: Most clones from primary vaccination resurfaced after the booster (nearly 97% CD4, over 85% CD8).

Synthesis of TCR cDNA relied on 5'RACE template switching, which attached a universal primer site and UMIs. TCRdb reanalysed the 5' RACE reads using MiXCR and keeps one entry per CDR3 protein. Of roughly 310,000 distinct CDR3 sequences in the sample, 8.7% are singletons; the top ten hold approximately 19%. On this clonotype: The antigen remains undetermined.

This clonotype was sampled from a man aged 18 to 30 who received the YFV17D yellow fever vaccine. The chain couples TRBV12-3 or TRBV12-4 to TRBJ1-2; TRBD1 aligns across 9 bases. Sequenced material: PBMCs, taken on the day of the first yellow fever vaccination. CDR3 amino acids: CASRPTGGRGYTF. CDR3 sequence (DNA): TGTGCCAGCAGACCGACAGGGGGAAGGGGCTACACCTTC.